These 9 T cell receptor beta chains were all obtained from the same sample, sequenced in a study of T-cell reconstitution after alpha-beta-depleted transplantation in children. During its preparation, the TCRbeta library received unique molecular identifiers. TCRdb re-called the PCR reads through MiXCR, storing one row per CDR3 protein. The table records 200,000 to 250,000 distinct CDR3 sequences, roughly 10% of them present only once. The sample was PBMCs from the stem cell graft donor, taken from the stem cell graft. These receptors all come from a human donor who donated a stem cell graft to a child with acute lymphoblastic leukemia.

The chain joins TRBV29-1 to TRBJ2-1; D remains unclear. The ends were cut back, 1 base at V and 0 bases at J, with 7 bases in the middle. This CDR3 has 14 amino acids. Per the germline V gene, CDR1 is SQVTM and CDR2 is ANQGSEA. The CDR3 protein is CSVEVSSSYNEQFF. As DNA, the CDR3 is TGCAGCGTTGAAGTCAGCAGCTCCTACAATGAGCAGTTCTTC.

Many counts were recorded for this clonotype. A read error may be the cause here, since a much bigger clone is one base away. V is TRBV5-1 and J is TRBJ2-1; D gene ambiguous. This CDR3 contains 13 residues. From germline, CDR1 is SGHRS and CDR2 YFSETQ. V dropped 0 bases and J dropped 4 bases, with 5 bases sitting between them. DNA for the CDR3: TGCGCCAGCAGCTTGGGCGAGTACAATGAGCAGTTCTTC. Its translation: CASSLGEYNEQFF.

In its sample, this clonotype was seen many times. The chain joins TRBV5-1 to TRBJ1-1; a weak D match, TRBD1 (6 bases). V was shortened by 2 bases and J by 4 bases, with 18 bases between the two germline ends. This CDR3 contains 16 residues. Germline V gives CDR1 SGHRS, CDR2 YFSETQ. CDR3 DNA sequence: TGCGCCAGCAGCTTTGGTCAGGGGAGGTCGAGCACTGAAGCTTTCTTT. Translation: CASSFGQGRSSTEAFF.

The V and J genes are TRBV7-6 and TRBJ2-1; possible D gene TRBD1, 5 bases. V lost 4 bases and J lost 8, with 9 bases in between. The CDR3 contains 12 residues. CDR1 is SGHVS, CDR2 FNYEAQ, per germline. CDR3 region: CASSSDTHEQFF. In DNA, the CDR3 is TGTGCCAGCAGCTCGGACACGCATGAGCAGTTCTTC.

This chain connects TRBV6-2 or TRBV6-3 to TRBJ2-1; TRBD2 is a possible D gene (5 bases). The CDR3 extends over 12 amino acids. The ends were cut back, 6 bases at V and 6 bases at J, with 9 bases in the middle. The germline V gene has CDR1 MNHEY and CDR2 SVGEGT. The CDR3 DNA reads TGTGCCAGCAGAGACCGGGGCAATGAGCAGTTCTTC. Translated: CASRDRGNEQFF.

This clonotype was picked up many times. The V gene is TRBV29-1, the J gene TRBJ1-2; D unclear. The CDR3 consists of 11 residues. Germline loops: CDR1 SQVTM, CDR2 ANQGSEA. Trimming took off 7 bases at V and 6 bases at J, with 12 bases between the two ends. CDR3 residues: CSADGGHGYTF. The CDR3 DNA reads TGCAGCGCGGATGGCGGGCATGGCTACACCTTC.

V and J are TRBV12-3 or TRBV12-4 and TRBJ2-3, with no clear D. The CDR3 has 15 amino acids. V lost 6 bases and J lost 1, with 14 bases in between. CDR3 nucleotide sequence: TGTGCCAGCAGAAGTTTAGCTGGGGGCACAGATACGCAGTATTTT. Its translation: CASRSLAGGTDTQYF.

V is TRBV20-1 and J is TRBJ1-4; D remains ambiguous. Germline lookup yields CDR1 DFQATT and CDR2 SNEGSKA (reference sequence). V was clipped by 5 bases and J by 3 bases, with 13 bases between them. The CDR3 is 14 residues long. CDR3 amino acids: CSAPTGFANEKLFF. The CDR3 nucleotides read TGCAGTGCTCCGACGGGGTTTGCTAATGAAAAACTGTTTTTT.

In its sample, this clonotype was seen a few times. The rearrangement links TRBV7-2 to TRBJ1-3; D gene ambiguous. The germline V gene encodes CDR1 SGHTA and CDR2 FQGNSA. V lost 1 base to trimming and J lost 0 bases, with 10 bases between them. The CDR3 is made up of 16 amino acids. In DNA, the CDR3 is TGTGCCAGCAGCTTAGTCGGCAGGATCTCTGGAAACACCATATATTTT. It encodes CASSLVGRISGNTIYF.